This T cell receptor (beta chain) came from a study of T-cell memory formation after mild COVID-19. Study results and limitations: Mainly CM and EM harbored the contracting CD4+ clones; mainly EMRA harbored the CD8+ ones. From day 15 to 85, contracting clones were balanced between CD4 and CD8, whereas later expanders leaned toward CD4+.

The CDR3 totals 13 residues. V gave up 7 bases and J gave up 7 bases, with 14 bases separating them. TCRdb reprocessed the 5' RACE reads with MiXCR, giving one entry per CDR3 protein. The sample yields approximately 290,000 distinct CDR3 sequences, more than 15% seen once. This clonotype was seen a few times. Its antigen is not identified. This clonotype was obtained from a man younger than 35 who had mild COVID-19 (a few samples of this study predate the infection). Cell type and time point are not known. What was sequenced was PBMCs or a T cell subset sorted from them (not recorded which). This chain joins TRBV12-3 or TRBV12-4 and TRBJ2-1; no firm D call. The CDR3 DNA is TGTGCCAGCACCTTTGGCAGAGCGAATGAGCAGTTCTTC. It codes for CASTFGRANEQFF.